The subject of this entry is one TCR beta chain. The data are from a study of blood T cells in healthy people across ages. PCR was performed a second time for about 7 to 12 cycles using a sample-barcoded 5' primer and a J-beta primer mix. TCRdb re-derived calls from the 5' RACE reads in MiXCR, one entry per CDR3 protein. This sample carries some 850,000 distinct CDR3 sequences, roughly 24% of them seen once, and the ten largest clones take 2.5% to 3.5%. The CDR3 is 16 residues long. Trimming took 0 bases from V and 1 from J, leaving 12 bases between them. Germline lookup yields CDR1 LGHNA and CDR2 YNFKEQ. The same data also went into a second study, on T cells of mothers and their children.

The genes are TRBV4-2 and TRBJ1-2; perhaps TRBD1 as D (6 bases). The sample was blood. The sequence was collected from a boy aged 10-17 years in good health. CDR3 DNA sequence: TGTGCCAGCAGCCAAGAAGGGGGGACCTTTAACTATGGCTACACCTTC. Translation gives CASSQEGGTFNYGYTF.